The clone carrying this TCR beta chain showed up just a few times. The sample originates from a study of early T cells in non-severe SARS-CoV-2 infection. V lost 4 bases to trimming and J lost 2 bases; unmatched junction nucleotides: 3. The germline gives CDR1 LGHDT, CDR2 YNNKEL (reference sequence). The CDR3 runs to 15 residues. TCRdb passed the 5' RACE reads through MiXCR, listing each CDR3 protein once. The top ten hold about 7.8% of the sample, which has tens of thousands of distinct CDR3 sequences, over 5% seen once. The sequence derives from an adult who was a healthcare worker with PCR-confirmed SARS-CoV-2 infection or an uninfected control (not recorded which). Sequencing used whole blood. This chain joins TRBV3-1 and TRBJ2-3; 10 bases are a match to TRBD1. CDR3 amino acids: CASSRTGGPTDTQYF. The CDR3 coding sequence is TGTGCCAGCAGCCGGACAGGGGGACCCACAGATACGCAGTATTTT.